These 31 T cell receptor beta chains were all obtained from the same sample, sequenced in a study of OX40 agonist ivuxolimab in advanced cancers. Produced via immunoSEQ multiplex PCR; TCRdb's table is partial and in-frame only. Of 20,000 to 25,000 clones in the sample, 86% are singletons; the top ten hold 29%. Here the sequenced sample was CD4+ or CD8+ T cells sorted from blood, taken in a trial of the OX40 agonist ivuxolimab. The receptors were sampled from an adult with an advanced solid tumor such as melanoma, head and neck, liver or kidney cancer.

This chain uses TRBV28 with TRBJ2-7; D is ambiguous. This CDR3 contains 14 residues. Germline V gene sequence: CDR1 MDHEN, CDR2 SYDVKM. V was clipped by 2 bases and J by 5 bases, with 13 bases between them. CDR3 protein: CASSLMAEADEQYF. In DNA, the CDR3 is TGTGCCAGCAGTTTAATGGCAGAGGCAGACGAGCAGTACTTC.

CDR3 sequence reads: CASSLGREQFF. The CDR3 bases are TGTGCCAGCAGTTTGGGTAGAGAGCAGTTCTTC. The V call is TRBV27, the J call TRBJ2-1; no firm D call. Germline V CDR1 and CDR2: MNHEY, SMNVEV (reference sequence). The CDR3 loop spans 11 amino acids. Between the trimmed V and J ends, which lost 3 bases and 10 bases, there was a span of 7 bases.

The V call is TRBV6-5, the J call TRBJ2-7; TRBD1 is a possible D gene (6 bases). V lost 0 bases to trimming and J lost 3 bases, with 9 bases between them. CDR1 MNHEY and CDR2 SVGAGI come from the germline V gene. The length of the CDR3 is 14 residues. Written as DNA, the CDR3 is TGTGCCAGCAGTTACTCCCAGACAGGCTACGAGCAGTACTTC. Its translation is CASSYSQTGYEQYF.

This rearrangement joins TRBV2 to TRBJ2-3; D remains ambiguous. Germline V gene sequence: CDR1 SNHLY, CDR2 FYNNEI. The germline V and J ends were trimmed by 8 bases and 9 bases, with 9 bases remaining between them. The CDR3 has 10 amino acids. Here the CDR3 reads CASDPGTQYF. DNA for the CDR3: TGTGCCAGCGACCCAGGAACGCAGTATTTT.

The chain combines TRBV7-8 with TRBJ2-7; D possibly corresponds to TRBD2 (6 bases). CDR1 is SGHVS, CDR2 FQNEAQ, per germline. The CDR3 spans 16 residues. Trimming removed 6 bases at V and 0 bases at J, with 18 bases between. DNA of the CDR3: TGTGCCAGCAGTACTGGCCCAGGGAGGAGCTCCTACGAGCAGTACTTC. Translated: CASSTGPGRSSYEQYF.

This clone has just one count. The chain combines TRBV15 with TRBJ2-2, with D maybe TRBD1 (5 bases). V shed 1 base and J shed 9 bases, with 9 bases lying between them. Looked up from germline, CDR1 is LNHNV and CDR2 is YYDKDF (reference sequence). CDR3 size: 13 residues. The CDR3: CATSRVPDRELFF. The CDR3 bases are TGTGCCACCAGCAGAGTACCGGACAGGGAGCTGTTTTTT.

This clone occurred once. The genes are TRBV4-2 and TRBJ2-7; D may be TRBD1 (5 bases). The CDR3 totals 12 residues. With 0 bases removed from V and 7 bases from J, the gap between germline ends came to 7 bases. The V gene's germline CDR1 is LGHNA and CDR2 YNFKEQ. CDR3 sequence reads: CASSQDGAEQYF. CDR3 DNA: TGTGCCAGCAGCCAAGATGGGGCGGAGCAGTACTTC.

The CDR3 protein is CASSLDGTYSNQPQHF. CDR3 coding DNA: TGTGCCAGCAGCTTAGACGGCACATATAGCAATCAGCCCCAGCATTTT. The rearrangement joins TRBV11-2 to TRBJ1-5, with unresolved D. Looked up from germline, CDR1 is SGHAT and CDR2 is FQNNGV. V lost 0 bases to trimming and J lost 0 bases, with 9 bases between them. The CDR3 contains 16 residues.

The CDR3 DNA sequence: TGTGCCAGCAGGGGGAGCCTTACCGGGGAGCTGTTTTTT. This encodes CASRGSLTGELFF. J is TRBJ2-2 and V is TRBV11-3, with D maybe TRBD2 (5 bases). There are 13 residues in the CDR3. Trimming took 6 bases from V and 5 from J, leaving 10 bases between them. Germline CDR1 SGHNT, CDR2 YENEEA.

The V call is TRBV27, the J call TRBJ2-7; D is perhaps TRBD2 (6 bases). This CDR3 has 15 residues. V lost 6 bases and J lost 0, with 15 bases in between. Germline V gene lookup returns CDR1 MNHEY and CDR2 SMNVEV (reference sequence). As DNA, the CDR3 is TGTGCCAGCAGCCCCACTAGCAGTCGCTCCTACGAGCAGTACTTC. It yields the protein CASSPTSSRSYEQYF.

The V call is TRBV4-1, the J call TRBJ2-5; D may be TRBD2 (6 bases). The V and J ends lost 5 bases and 4 bases respectively, with 11 bases between them. The CDR3 is made up of 13 amino acids. Germline V lookup: CDR1 MGHRA, CDR2 YSYEKL. CDR3 residues: CASSGLPGETQYF. CDR3 in DNA: TGCGCCAGCAGCGGACTACCGGGAGAGACCCAGTACTTC.

This clone was detected once. Here the CDR3 reads CSAQGSSSYEQYF. In DNA, the CDR3 is TGCAGCGCCCAGGGGTCATCCTCCTACGAGCAGTACTTC. The chain employs TRBV29-1 and TRBJ2-7, with D possibly TRBD1 on 6 matching bases. Per germline, CDR1 SQVTM and CDR2 ANQGSEA. This CDR3 region has 13 residues. Trimming took 7 bases from V and 0 from J, leaving 13 bases between them.

The rearrangement joins TRBV10-2 to TRBJ2-7; 10 bases are shared with TRBD2. CDR1 WSHSY and CDR2 SAAADI come from the germline V gene. The CDR3 is 16 residues long. Unmatched junction bases numbered 15, after V lost 8 bases and J lost 5 bases. DNA of the CDR3: TGCGCCAGCGGGAAGCTAGCGGGAGTGCCCCTTGACGAGCAGTACTTC. Translated: CASGKLAGVPLDEQYF.

The chain joins TRBV4-1 to TRBJ1-1; D unclear. The germline V gene has CDR1 MGHRA and CDR2 YSYEKL. Trimming shortened V by 0 bases and J by 12 bases, and 14 bases separated the two germline ends. This CDR3 contains 13 residues. Here the CDR3 DNA reads TGCGCCAGCAGCCAAGAGGAAGGAATGGTAACTTTCTTT. Its protein is CASSQEEGMVTFF.

The J gene is TRBJ2-3, the V gene TRBV27, with 8 bases identical to TRBD2. Germline V gene sequence: CDR1 MNHEY, CDR2 SMNVEV (reference sequence). V lost 5 bases and J lost 0; bases outside the gene matches: 7. This CDR3 has 16 amino acids. The CDR3 protein is CASSGTSGVSTDTQYF. CDR3 sequence (DNA): TGTGCCAGCAGTGGCACTAGCGGAGTGAGCACAGATACGCAGTATTTT.

This chain joins TRBV5-6 and TRBJ2-3; D not resolved. Germline V CDR1 and CDR2: SGHDT, YYEEEE. V was clipped by 3 bases and J by 6 bases, with 8 bases between them. The CDR3 consists of 12 residues. DNA of the CDR3: TGTGCCAGCAGCTGGAGTGGCGATACGCAGTATTTT. This codes for CASSWSGDTQYF. The full variable domain, with the rest looked up from reference TRBV5-6 and TRBJ2-3, is DAGVTQSPTHLIKTRGQQVTLRCSPKSGHDTVSWYQQALGQGPQFIFQYYEEEERQRGNFPDRFSGHQFPNYSSELNVNALLLGDSALYLCASSWSGDTQYFGPGTRLTVL.

The chain has TRBV28 and TRBJ1-1; 7 positions agree with TRBD1. Germline CDR1 MDHEN, CDR2 SYDVKM. The junction had 5 bases not matched to a gene; V was cut back by 5 bases and J by 2 bases. The CDR3 runs 14 residues. The CDR3: CASSPDRENTEAFF. The CDR3 bases are TGTGCCAGCAGTCCAGACAGGGAAAACACTGAAGCTTTCTTT.

CDR3 sequence (DNA): TGCGCCAGCAGCCCGGGGGATACGCAGTATTTT. Its protein product is CASSPGDTQYF. This chain connects TRBV4-1 to TRBJ2-3; D perhaps matches TRBD2 (5 bases). CDR3 length: 11 residues. Germline-derived CDR1 and CDR2 are MGHRA and YSYEKL. Trimming took 4 bases from V and 6 from J, leaving 5 bases between them.

The chain recombines TRBV5-5 with TRBJ2-2; 11 nucleotides line up with TRBD1. This CDR3 is 14 amino acids long. Germline-derived CDR1 and CDR2 are SGHKS and YYEKEE (reference sequence). V dropped 6 bases and J dropped 4; count of bases not matched to a gene: 2. The DNA for the CDR3 is TGTGCCAGCACCGGGACAGGGGGCACCGGGGAGCTGTTTTTT. This translates into CASTGTGGTGELFF.

The table lists this clone with a few counts. The CDR3 reads CASSFVSRRLSYTF. The CDR3 bases are TGTGCCAGCAGCTTCGTATCCAGGAGGTTGAGCTACACCTTC. The chain combines TRBV7-9 with TRBJ1-2; no definite D call. The CDR3 has 14 amino acids. Germline V gene lookup returns CDR1 SEHNR and CDR2 FQNEAQ (reference sequence). V lost 3 bases and J 9 bases, leaving 17 bases between the germline ends.

J is TRBJ1-1 and V is TRBV6-1, with D unresolved. The germline V gene has CDR1 MNHNS and CDR2 SASEGT. The CDR3 is made up of 13 amino acids. V was trimmed by 5 bases and J by 2 bases, leaving 9 bases between them. CDR3 sequence: CASSKLSNTEAFF. CDR3 nucleotides: TGTGCCAGCAGTAAACTGAGTAACACTGAAGCTTTCTTT.

This clone has just a few counts. The rearrangement links TRBV4-3 to TRBJ1-5; D ambiguous. Germline V gene sequence: CDR1 LGHNA, CDR2 YSLEER. CDR3 size: 15 residues. V was shortened by 0 bases and J by 0 bases, with 6 bases between the two germline ends. The CDR3, as DNA: TGCGCCAGCAGCCAAGACTCCCTTAGCAATCAGCCCCAGCATTTT. Protein sequence: CASSQDSLSNQPQHF.

The J gene is TRBJ2-5, the V gene TRBV28; D call uncertain. V was trimmed by 2 bases and J by 1 base, leaving 8 bases between them. The germline gives CDR1 MDHEN, CDR2 SYDVKM. The length of the CDR3 is 14 residues. The CDR3 nucleotides read TGTGCCAGCAGTTTAGGAAACAGCCAAGAGACCCAGTACTTC. Translated: CASSLGNSQETQYF.

The gene calls are TRBV11-2 and TRBJ2-3; 10 nucleotides match TRBD2. The CDR3 is 16 amino acids. CDR1 is SGHAT, CDR2 FQNNGV, per germline. V was pared by 0 bases and J by 5 bases, with 5 bases of the junction left unmatched. The CDR3 bases are TGTGCCAGCAGCTTAGACACTAGCGGGATGCTAGATACGCAGTATTTT. It is translated as CASSLDTSGMLDTQYF.

Turning to this clone: This CDR3 is also generated by other DNA sequences in the sample. As DNA, the CDR3 is TGTGCCAGCAGCTTAAGATCCAATGAGCAGTTCTTC. Translated: CASSLRSNEQFF. The rearrangement links TRBV11-3 to TRBJ2-1; D gene unclear. The V end was cut by 2 bases, the J end by 6 bases, with 5 bases between. The V gene's germline CDR1 is SGHNT and CDR2 YENEEA. The CDR3 runs to 12 residues.

The chain employs TRBV12-5 and TRBJ1-1; D is perhaps TRBD1 (6 bases). Trimming took 6 bases from V and 7 from J, leaving 12 bases between them. The CDR3 runs 12 residues. The germline V gene has CDR1 LGHNT and CDR2 FRNRAP. The CDR3 sequence: CASGPGGSEAFF. In DNA form, the CDR3 reads TGTGCTAGTGGCCCGGGGGGCAGTGAAGCTTTCTTT.

The chain employs TRBV28 and TRBJ1-2; 9 bases line up with TRBD1. Germline assignment: CDR1 MDHEN and CDR2 SYDVKM. The CDR3 runs 15 residues. V gave up 5 bases and J gave up 8 bases; unmatched junction bases: 12. CDR3 sequence reads: CASSPRATGGEGYTF. CDR3 bases: TGTGCCAGCAGTCCCCGAGCGACAGGGGGAGAAGGCTACACCTTC.

This chain connects TRBV5-6 to TRBJ2-7; D unclear. Trimming removed 1 base at V and 7 bases at J, with 15 bases between. This CDR3 has 14 amino acids. Germline loops: CDR1 SGHDT, CDR2 YYEEEE. CDR3 amino acids: CASSLSPSGREQYF. CDR3 DNA sequence: TGTGCCAGCAGCTTGTCGCCCTCGGGTCGGGAGCAGTACTTC.

The chain couples TRBV9 to TRBJ1-4, with a weak D call TRBD1 (5 bases). V lost 3 bases, J lost 6 bases, and 12 bases lay in between. Germline V lookup: CDR1 SGDLS, CDR2 YYNGEE. The CDR3 covers 14 residues. The CDR3 is CASSADGTDEKLFF. The CDR3 nucleotides are TGTGCCAGCAGCGCCGACGGGACGGATGAAAAACTGTTTTTT.

This chain joins TRBV6-5 and TRBJ2-1; TRBD1 matches 7 bases. The junction had 8 bases not matched to a gene; V was cut back by 7 bases and J by 8 bases. The CDR3 runs to 13 residues. CDR1 is MNHEY and CDR2 is SVGAGI in the germline V gene. CDR3 in DNA: TGTGCCAGCACGGACAGGCCTAGGGATGAGCAGTTCTTC. Its protein is CASTDRPRDEQFF.

The chain combines TRBV19 with TRBJ2-3; D remains unclear. V was shortened by 7 bases and J by 2 bases, with 19 bases between the two germline ends. The CDR3 consists of 16 residues. The V gene's germline CDR1 is LNHDA and CDR2 SQIVND (reference sequence). CDR3 nucleotides: TGTGCCAGTAAGGACCGCTTGCGGTACGACACAGATACGCAGTATTTT. This translates into CASKDRLRYDTDTQYF.